Listed here are 31 T cell receptor beta chains from one sample, sequenced in a study of cytomegalovirus exposure and HLA in healthy donors. Primers for the PCR totalled 60 Vbeta and 13 Jbeta. Sequencing was performed with immunoSEQ multiplex PCR; in TCRdb, only in-frame clones are kept and a portion is missing. The table includes roughly 120,000 clones, 77% detected once. Specimen: PBMCs. Receptor source: a human donor in good health.

This rearrangement joins TRBV27 to TRBJ1-5; 7 bases are a match to TRBD1. This CDR3 contains 15 residues. The V gene's germline CDR1 is MNHEY and CDR2 SMNVEV (reference sequence). The V and J ends lost 0 bases and 2 bases, in that order; junction bases with no gene match: 1. CDR3 sequence (DNA): TGTGCCAGCAGTTTATCAGGACAGGGCAATCAGCCCCAGCATTTT. Residues: CASSLSGQGNQPQHF.

The genes are TRBV11-2 and TRBJ2-1; TRBD2 agrees at 7 bases. CDR3 size: 13 residues. The germline V gene encodes CDR1 SGHAT and CDR2 FQNNGV. The V and J ends lost 6 bases and 7 bases, in that order; junction bases with no gene match: 6. The DNA of the CDR3 is TGTGCCAGCAGACCGGGAGGACGGAATGAGCAGTTCTTC. Translating it yields CASRPGGRNEQFF.

This clone appeared a single time. This chain uses TRBV6-1 with TRBJ2-7; no reliable D call. Germline lookup yields CDR1 MNHNS and CDR2 SASEGT. V lost 1 base and J 5 bases, leaving 9 bases between the germline ends. This CDR3 comprises 13 residues. The CDR3 spells CASSEVSTDEQYF. Here the CDR3 DNA reads TGTGCCAGCAGTGAAGTGAGTACGGACGAGCAGTACTTC.

The chain employs TRBV5-1 and TRBJ2-3; D ambiguous. V was shortened by 4 bases and J by 0 bases, with 15 bases between the two germline ends. Germline V CDR1 and CDR2: SGHRS, YFSETQ. The CDR3 runs 16 residues. The CDR3 sequence: CASSPPPASSTDTQYF. In nucleotides, the CDR3 is TGCGCCAGCAGCCCGCCCCCAGCGTCTAGCACAGATACGCAGTATTTT.

The V call is TRBV11-2, the J call TRBJ2-5, with 11 bases identical to TRBD1. Germline-derived CDR1 and CDR2 are SGHAT and FQNNGV. V trimming: 4 bases; J trimming: 11 bases; junction bases outside the gene matches: 9. This CDR3 comprises 14 residues. The CDR3 here is CASSSGQGAGEQYF. The CDR3 nucleotides read TGTGCCAGCAGCTCCGGACAGGGGGCAGGGGAGCAGTACTTC. Filled out from reference TRBV11-2 and TRBJ2-5, the complete variable domain reads EAGVAQSPRYKIIEKRQSVAFWCNPISGHATLYWYQQILGQGPKLLIQFQNNGVVDDSQLPKDRFSAERLKGVDSTLKIQPAKLEDSAVYLCASSSGQGAGEQYFGPGTRLLVL.

The chain employs TRBV2 and TRBJ1-1; the D gene is possibly TRBD1 (6 bases). V was cut by 6 bases and J by 1 base, with 12 bases left in between. Germline V gene data show CDR1 as SNHLY and CDR2 as FYNNEI. The CDR3 runs 14 residues. CDR3 bases: TGTGCCAGCAGGGACAGCTTCTCGAACACTGAAGCTTTCTTT. This gives the protein CASRDSFSNTEAFF.

In its sample, this clone was seen a few times. The chain has TRBV18 and TRBJ1-1, with D tentatively TRBD1 (5 bases). Trimming took off 3 bases at V and 1 base at J, with 9 bases between the two ends. From germline, CDR1 is KGHSH and CDR2 LQKENI. The CDR3 extends over 14 amino acids. The CDR3: CASSPTDTNTEAFF. The CDR3 DNA is TGTGCCAGCTCACCGACAGATACGAACACTGAAGCTTTCTTT.

The rearrangement links TRBV7-2 to TRBJ2-7; 8 nucleotides agree with TRBD2. V dropped 0 bases and J dropped 2; count of bases not matched to a gene: 3. Per the germline V gene, CDR1 is SGHTA and CDR2 is FQGNSA. The CDR3 contains 15 residues. The CDR3 DNA reads as TGTGCCAGCAGCTTAGCGGCGGGAGGTACCTACGAGCAGTACTTC. It codes for CASSLAAGGTYEQYF.

This clone was seen once. This chain joins TRBV5-1 and TRBJ1-1; perhaps TRBD1 as D (6 bases). Per the germline V gene, CDR1 is SGHRS and CDR2 is YFSETQ. The CDR3 sequence is 13 residues long. The V gene lost 2 bases and the J gene lost 4 bases, with 9 bases spanning the gap. Written as DNA, the CDR3 is TGCGCCAGCAGCTTAACAGGGTCCACTGAAGCTTTCTTT. It yields the protein CASSLTGSTEAFF.

The chain couples TRBV10-3 to TRBJ2-2, with TRBD1 as a possible D gene (5 bases). V was shortened by 10 bases and J by 2 bases, with 8 bases between the two germline ends. Germline CDR1 reads ENHRY; CDR2 reads SYGVKD. The CDR3 has 12 residues. CDR3 DNA: TGTGCCACCCAGGGTAACACCGGGGAGCTGTTTTTT. It yields the protein CATQGNTGELFF.

Comment on this clone: Other DNA sequences in this specimen translate into the identical CDR3. The chain has TRBV5-1 and TRBJ2-3; 9 positions match TRBD1. The germline V gene encodes CDR1 SGHRS and CDR2 YFSETQ. Trimming at V came to 0 bases and at J to 0 bases, leaving 2 bases not matched to a gene. The CDR3 consists of 16 residues. CDR3 sequence: CASSLGGTGSTDTQYF. The CDR3 DNA follows: TGCGCCAGCAGCTTGGGCGGGACAGGGAGCACAGATACGCAGTATTTT.

This chain joins TRBV7-9 and TRBJ2-7, with D maybe TRBD1 (5 bases). The CDR3 is 13 residues long. CDR1 is SEHNR and CDR2 is FQNEAQ in the germline V gene (reference sequence). With 4 bases removed from V and 3 bases from J, the gap between germline ends came to 10 bases. This CDR3 reads CASSYEQGYEQYF. The DNA for the CDR3 is TGTGCCAGCAGCTATGAGCAGGGCTACGAGCAGTACTTC.

This CDR3 is CASSPNWGAGYQPQHF. CDR3 DNA sequence: TGTGCCAGCTCACCGAATTGGGGCGCAGGGTATCAGCCCCAGCATTTT. V is TRBV18 and J is TRBJ1-5, with TRBD1 as a possible D gene (5 bases). The germline V gene encodes CDR1 KGHSH and CDR2 LQKENI. V was cut by 3 bases and J by 5 bases, with 17 bases left in between. CDR3 length equals 16 residues.

V is TRBV6-1 and J is TRBJ1-1; maybe TRBD1 (5 bases). Germline CDR1 and CDR2: MNHNS and SASEGT. Trimming left V 3 bases short and J 4 bases short, with 21 bases between. This CDR3 spans 17 amino acids. CDR3 in DNA: TGTGCCAGCAGTGAGGGGTTGGGGAGGGGATTGGGCACTGAAGCTTTCTTT. Translated, it gives CASSEGLGRGLGTEAFF.

The table lists this clone with a few counts. J is TRBJ1-5 and V is TRBV5-1, with D perhaps matching TRBD1 (5 bases). The CDR3 consists of 14 residues. V lost 4 bases and J 3 bases, leaving 11 bases between the germline ends. Per the germline V gene, CDR1 is SGHRS and CDR2 is YFSETQ. The CDR3 region has the DNA TGCGCCAGCAGCCAAGACAGCCCCAATCAGCCCCAGCATTTT. Translating gives CASSQDSPNQPQHF.

This chain links TRBV5-5 with TRBJ2-7, with D possibly matching TRBD1 (7 bases). V lost 0 bases to trimming and J lost 2 bases, with 12 bases between them. Per germline, CDR1 SGHKS and CDR2 YYEKEE (reference sequence). This CDR3 has 15 residues. CDR3: CASSLARGQTYEQYF. CDR3 bases: TGTGCCAGCAGCTTGGCGCGGGGACAGACCTACGAGCAGTACTTC.

In nucleotides, the CDR3 is TGTGCCAGCAGCGCCACCAGGGGTTTGGAGGAGACCCAGTACTTC. Amino acid sequence: CASSATRGLEETQYF. The chain carries TRBV9 and TRBJ2-5; weak D call: TRBD1 (6 bases). Trimming removed 3 bases from V and 5 bases from J, with 17 bases in between. CDR3 length: 15 amino acids. The germline CDR1 and CDR2 sequences are SGDLS and YYNGEE.

This clone was seen more than once but under ten times. This chain connects TRBV7-9 to TRBJ1-1, with TRBD1 matching 8 bases. Germline CDR1 and CDR2: SEHNR and FQNEAQ (reference sequence). The CDR3 extends over 14 amino acids. The V and J ends lost 5 bases and 5 bases, in that order; junction bases with no gene match: 7. The CDR3 DNA follows: TGTGCCAGCAGCAAAGGACAGGGAGGTACTGAAGCTTTCTTT. It translates to CASSKGQGGTEAFF.

The chain employs TRBV7-9 and TRBJ2-7; 9 bases fit TRBD1. Germline CDR1 SEHNR, CDR2 FQNEAQ (reference sequence). CDR3 length: 15 residues. Trimming cost V 1 base and J 3 bases; bases outside gene matches: 4. CDR3 loop: CASSLEGQGGYEQYF. DNA for the CDR3: TGTGCCAGCAGCTTAGAGGGACAGGGTGGCTACGAGCAGTACTTC.

The chain uses TRBV29-1 and TRBJ1-1; D is possibly TRBD1 (6 bases). Germline loops: CDR1 SQVTM, CDR2 ANQGSEA. With 8 bases removed from V and 3 bases from J, the gap between germline ends came to 16 bases. The CDR3 loop spans 13 amino acids. The CDR3 sequence is CSPSRQEDTEAFF. CDR3 nucleotide sequence: TGCAGCCCCTCGCGACAGGAGGACACTGAAGCTTTCTTT.

The gene calls are TRBV27 and TRBJ2-1, with D maybe TRBD2 (6 bases). The V end was cut by 4 bases, the J end by 5 bases, with 18 bases between. Per germline, CDR1 MNHEY and CDR2 SMNVEV (reference sequence). The CDR3 covers 16 residues. The CDR3 here is CASSSIAARWDNEQFF. For the CDR3, the DNA is TGTGCCAGCAGTTCCATAGCGGCCCGATGGGACAATGAGCAGTTCTTC.

This clone occurred once. This chain links TRBV4-1 with TRBJ2-1; 7 bases are a match to TRBD2. Trimming took 2 bases from V and 4 from J; bases not matched to a gene: 11. Germline CDR1 MGHRA, CDR2 YSYEKL. The CDR3 spans 17 residues. For the CDR3, the DNA is TGCGCCAGCAGCCAACCTTCGACTAGCCGAATTTACAATGAGCAGTTCTTC. Its translation is CASSQPSTSRIYNEQFF.

The rearrangement joins TRBV5-4 to TRBJ1-2; D uncertain. The CDR3 covers 14 residues. Germline-derived CDR1 and CDR2 are SGHNT and YYREEE (reference sequence). Trimming took off 0 bases at V and 5 bases at J, with 11 bases between the two ends. The CDR3 protein is CASSLDRAIYGYTF. The CDR3 DNA reads as TGTGCCAGCAGCTTGGACCGAGCAATTTATGGCTACACCTTC. The variable domain in full, with the rest retrieved from reference TRBV5-4 and TRBJ1-2, is ETGVTQSPTHLIKTRGQQVTLRCSSQSGHNTVSWYQQALGQGPQFIFQYYREEENGRGNFPPRFSGLQFPNYSSELNVNALELDDSALYLCASSLDRAIYGYTFGSGTRLTVV.

This clone was observed a single time. The chain combines TRBV7-9 with TRBJ2-5; TRBD2 aligns across 10 bases. The V segment lost 5 bases and the J segment 1 base; nucleotides outside the gene matches: 4. CDR3 length: 15 amino acids. The germline V gene has CDR1 SEHNR and CDR2 FQNEAQ (reference sequence). The CDR3 region has the DNA TGTGCCAGCAGCCAGAGCGGGAGGGCCCAAGAGACCCAGTACTTC. It encodes CASSQSGRAQETQYF.

The chain carries TRBV18 and TRBJ1-1; D may be TRBD1 (5 bases). The V and J ends lost 6 bases and 1 base respectively, with 18 bases between them. The CDR3 spans 16 residues. Germline CDR1 and CDR2: KGHSH and LQKENI. Here the CDR3 DNA reads TGTGCCAGCTCCGAATTGCTCGGGGGAGCGAACACTGAAGCTTTCTTT. The encoded protein is CASSELLGGANTEAFF.

The J gene is TRBJ2-3, the V gene TRBV7-9; TRBD1 matches 7 bases. The germline V gene has CDR1 SEHNR and CDR2 FQNEAQ (reference sequence). The CDR3 runs to 16 residues. J was trimmed by 2 bases and V by 5 bases; bases with no gene match: 10. The DNA for the CDR3 is TGTGCCAGCAGCCCCCTAGGCAGGGGGTCCACAGATACGCAGTATTTT. Amino acids: CASSPLGRGSTDTQYF.

This rearrangement joins TRBV7-8 to TRBJ1-1; D possibly corresponds to TRBD1 (5 bases). The CDR3 has 13 amino acids. CDR1 SGHVS and CDR2 FQNEAQ come from the germline V gene. The V and J ends lost 7 bases and 3 bases respectively, with 12 bases between them. The DNA for the CDR3 is TGTGCCAGCACCCGGGGGATGTACACTGAAGCTTTCTTT. Translation gives CASTRGMYTEAFF. The variable domain in full, completed from reference TRBV7-8 and TRBJ1-1, reads GAGVSQSPRYKVAKRGQDVALRCDPISGHVSLFWYQQALGQGPEFLTYFQNEAQLDKSGLPSDRFFAERPEGSVSTLKIQRTQQEDSAVYLCASTRGMYTEAFFGQGTRLTVV.

The chain carries TRBV19 and TRBJ2-3, with 12 bases aligning to TRBD1. Germline-derived CDR1 and CDR2 are LNHDA and SQIVND (reference sequence). The length of the CDR3 is 17 residues. Trimming cost V 4 bases and J 4 bases; bases outside gene matches: 9. In DNA, the CDR3 is TGTGCCAGTAGTAAACACGGGACAGGGGGCAGTTCAGATACGCAGTATTTT. Translated: CASSKHGTGGSSDTQYF.

The CDR3 DNA is TGTGCCAGCAGTTTATCCCGACACCTAGCGGGCCTAACCTACGAGCAGTACTTC. Amino acids: CASSLSRHLAGLTYEQYF. This chain joins TRBV28 and TRBJ2-5; 8 bases fit TRBD2. The J call may be incorrect, as the DNA end agrees better with TRBJ2-7. The V gene's germline CDR1 is MDHEN and CDR2 SYDVKM. CDR3 length: 18 amino acids.

V and J are TRBV10-3 and TRBJ2-2; 9 positions agree with TRBD1. With 5 bases clipped from V and 5 bases from J, the junction kept 6 bases outside the gene matches. CDR3 size: 15 residues. The germline V gene has CDR1 ENHRY and CDR2 SYGVKD. The CDR3 spells CAISRDRVGTGELFF. CDR3 in DNA: TGTGCCATCAGTCGGGACAGGGTAGGGACCGGGGAGCTGTTTTTT.

On this clone: Within the sample, other DNA sequences also encode this same CDR3. V gene TRBV2 combines with J gene TRBJ1-1, with D hard to call. The CDR3 contains 13 residues. Germline lookup yields CDR1 SNHLY and CDR2 FYNNEI. V dropped 5 bases and J dropped 1 base, with 8 bases sitting between them. The CDR3 is CASSFSGNTEAFF. The CDR3 DNA follows: TGTGCCAGCAGTTTCTCAGGGAACACTGAAGCTTTCTTT.